The next 32 T cell receptor beta chains were all read from a single sample in a study of regulatory T cells in long-lasting Graves disease. To make TCR beta libraries, researchers used iRepertoire HTBI primers and Arm-PCR of CDR3 regions. TCRdb ran MiXCR on the multiplex PCR reads and lists one entry per CDR3 protein. The top ten hold 14% of the sample, which has around 250,000 distinct CDR3 sequences, around 18% seen once. Time point described: newly diagnosed GD, antithyroid drugs for less than 3 months. PBMC RNA was the source of the TCR library. This sample also appeared in a second study, on T cells in Graves' hyperthyroidism and ophthalmopathy.

The sequencing used peripheral blood mononuclear cells (PBMCs), collected at new diagnosis, from a patient treated with antithyroid drugs. These receptors all come from a woman in her twenties or thirties with Graves disease.

The sample holds many counts of this clonotype. V is TRBV6-2 or TRBV6-3 and J is TRBJ2-5, with D unclear. Trimming shortened V by 6 bases and J by 3 bases, and 14 bases separated the two germline ends. Per germline, CDR1 MNHEY and CDR2 SVGEGT. CDR3 size: 14 residues. CDR3 sequence: CASSLGRAEETQYF. The CDR3 region has the DNA TGTGCCAGCAGCCTCGGACGTGCAGAAGAGACCCAGTACTTC.

This clonotype was seen repeatedly, ten times or more. J is TRBJ1-2 and V is TRBV10-2, with 8 positions matching TRBD1. CDR3 length equals 14 residues. Looked up from germline, CDR1 is WSHSY and CDR2 is SAAADI. J gave up 5 bases and V 0 bases, and 2 bases lay outside the gene matches. CDR3 bases: TGCGCCAGCAGTGAGTCCGGACAGGGATATGGCTACACCTTC. Amino acids: CASSESGQGYGYTF.

The chain uses TRBV6-2 or TRBV6-3 and TRBJ2-1; 10 bases fit TRBD1. The V gene's germline CDR1 is MNHEY and CDR2 SVGEGT. The CDR3 has 15 residues. The V gene end was trimmed by 4 bases and the J gene end by 4 bases; junction bases not matched to a gene: 4. CDR3 region: CASSSRQGAYNEQFF. CDR3 nucleotide sequence: TGTGCCAGCAGTTCAAGACAGGGGGCTTACAATGAGCAGTTCTTC.

Many counts were recorded for this clonotype. The V and J genes are TRBV24-1 and TRBJ2-3; weak D call: TRBD2 (5 bases). This CDR3 has 14 amino acids. The ends were cut back, 2 bases at V and 7 bases at J, with 12 bases in the middle. Per the germline V gene, CDR1 is KGHDR and CDR2 is SFDVKD. The CDR3 spells CATSDSTTGNTQYF. The CDR3 nucleotides read TGTGCCACCAGTGATTCCACCACCGGGAATACGCAGTATTTT.

This clonotype was detected many times. The V and J genes are TRBV20-1 and TRBJ1-1, with TRBD1 matching 11 bases. This CDR3 has 16 residues. Germline CDR1 DFQATT, CDR2 SNEGSKA (reference sequence). Trimming cost V 3 bases and J 0 bases; bases outside gene matches: 6. The CDR3 spells CSASRTGGSLNTEAFF. The DNA of the CDR3 is TGCAGTGCTAGTCGGACAGGGGGCAGTTTGAACACTGAAGCTTTCTTT.

This clonotype has a handful of counts. Given a much more abundant clone one base away, this may be a read error. This chain connects TRBV29-1 to TRBJ2-1; D gene uncertain. The germline V and J ends were trimmed by 7 bases and 8 bases, with 12 bases remaining between them. Germline V gene sequence: CDR1 SQVTM, CDR2 ANQGSEA. The CDR3 contains 11 residues. CDR3 residues: CSEPQGHEQFF. In DNA, the CDR3 is TGCAGCGAACCGCAAGGGCATGAGCAGTTCTTC.

The table lists this clonotype with many counts. The CDR3 spells CASSTAGTSGRETQYF. The CDR3 region has the DNA TGTGCCAGCAGTACGGCCGGGACTAGCGGTCGGGAGACCCAGTACTTC. The J gene is TRBJ2-5, the V gene TRBV28; 11 bases align to TRBD2. V shed 5 bases and J 5 bases; nucleotides not matched to a gene: 10. This CDR3 contains 16 residues. Looked up from germline, CDR1 is MDHEN and CDR2 is SYDVKM. Looking up the rest from reference TRBV28 and TRBJ2-5 gives the full variable domain: DVKVTQSSRYLVKRTGEKVFLECVQDMDHENMFWYRQDPGLGLRLIYFSYDVKMKEKGDIPEGYSVSREKKERFSLILESASTNQTSMYLCASSTAGTSGRETQYFGPGTRLLVL.

This clonotype occurred many times. The gene calls are TRBV7-9 and TRBJ2-3, with a possible D match to TRBD1 (6 bases). CDR3 size: 17 residues. Germline V lookup: CDR1 SEHNR, CDR2 FQNEAQ (reference sequence). The V end lost 5 bases, the J end lost 4 bases, and 22 bases lay between the germline ends. The CDR3 sequence: CASSPLTGNGASDTQYF. CDR3 nucleotides: TGTGCCAGCAGCCCACTTACAGGGAATGGGGCTTCAGATACGCAGTATTTT.

Many counts were recorded for this clonotype. V gene TRBV4-2 combines with J gene TRBJ1-4; D may be TRBD1 (5 bases). The V end was cut by 0 bases, the J end by 5 bases, with 10 bases between. The germline V gene encodes CDR1 LGHNA and CDR2 YNFKEQ. The CDR3 is 15 amino acids. The CDR3 DNA follows: TGTGCCAGCAGCCAAGACCGACAGAAGAATGAAAAACTGTTTTTT. This sequence encodes CASSQDRQKNEKLFF.

This clonotype was recorded at least ten times. The chain employs TRBV29-1 and TRBJ1-2, with D tentatively TRBD1 (5 bases). The length of the CDR3 is 13 residues. Germline lookup yields CDR1 SQVTM and CDR2 ANQGSEA. Deletions cut 1 base from V and 4 bases from J, with 10 bases between. The CDR3 reads CSVEVVGGYGYTF. The CDR3 nucleotides are TGCAGCGTTGAAGTGGTGGGGGGCTATGGCTACACCTTC.

This clonotype occurred a few times. This chain links TRBV12-3 or TRBV12-4 with TRBJ2-3, with D uncertain. The CDR3 is 13 amino acids. V lost 3 bases and J lost 0, with 4 bases in between. The CDR3 bases are TGTGCCAGCAGTTTTTCTAGCACAGATACGCAGTATTTT. Translation: CASSFSSTDTQYF.

In its sample, this clonotype was seen many times. CDR3 amino acids: CASSRTGRGWAFNNEQFF. The CDR3 DNA follows: TGTGCCAGCAGCCGGACAGGGAGAGGCTGGGCTTTCAACAATGAGCAGTTCTTC. J is TRBJ2-1 and V is TRBV12-3 or TRBV12-4; the match to TRBD1 covers 8 bases. Trimming removed 6 bases from V and 5 bases from J; junction bases left unmatched: 18. The CDR3 is 18 residues long.

The V call is TRBV11-2, the J call TRBJ2-1, with a possible D match to TRBD2 (6 bases). Germline assignment: CDR1 SGHAT and CDR2 FQNNGV. The CDR3 is made up of 12 amino acids. Trimming removed 8 bases at V and 8 bases at J, with 13 bases between. The CDR3 sequence is CASGGGPYEQFF. The CDR3 DNA reads TGTGCCAGCGGCGGAGGGCCATATGAGCAGTTCTTC.

This clonotype was observed at least ten times. The chain links TRBV13 to TRBJ2-1; 7 bases match TRBD2. The V gene's germline CDR1 is PRHDT and CDR2 FYEKMQ (reference sequence). The trim removed 4 bases at V and 8 bases at J, leaving 14 bases unmatched. The CDR3 has 16 amino acids. The CDR3 DNA reads TGTGCCAGCAGCTCAACTAGTAGCGGGTACTGGTATGAGCAGTTCTTC. It encodes CASSSTSSGYWYEQFF.

This clonotype has ten or more counts. The chain couples TRBV5-5 to TRBJ1-2; D is perhaps TRBD1 (5 bases). This CDR3 spans 14 amino acids. Germline CDR1 and CDR2: SGHKS and YYEKEE (reference sequence). V dropped 2 bases and J dropped 0 bases, with 8 bases sitting between them. The CDR3 region is CASSLAGANYGYTF. The DNA for the CDR3 is TGTGCCAGCAGCTTAGCGGGGGCTAACTATGGCTACACCTTC.

This clonotype was detected only a few times. The genes are TRBV5-4 and TRBJ1-3; tentatively, D is TRBD1 (6 bases). V was clipped by 3 bases and J by 6 bases, with 25 bases between them. The CDR3 spans 18 residues. Germline assignment: CDR1 SGHNT and CDR2 YYREEE (reference sequence). CDR3 amino acids: CASSSSLWGPSVSNTIYF. CDR3 coding DNA: TGTGCCAGCAGCTCAAGCTTGTGGGGGCCCAGCGTTTCAAACACCATATATTTT. Drawing the rest from reference TRBV5-4 and TRBJ1-3, the complete variable domain is ETGVTQSPTHLIKTRGQQVTLRCSSQSGHNTVSWYQQALGQGPQFIFQYYREEENGRGNFPPRFSGLQFPNYSSELNVNALELDDSALYLCASSSSLWGPSVSNTIYFGEGSWLTVV.

At least ten counts were recorded for this clonotype. V gene TRBV12-3 or TRBV12-4 combines with J gene TRBJ1-3; TRBD1 is a possible D gene (5 bases). The CDR3 length is 13 residues. V was shortened by 2 bases and J by 8 bases, with 10 bases between the two germline ends. The CDR3 spells CASSLQGLDTIYF. The CDR3 nucleotides are TGTGCCAGCAGTTTACAGGGTTTAGACACCATATATTTT.

The chain carries TRBV6-2 or TRBV6-3 and TRBJ2-7, with D possibly matching TRBD1 (6 bases). The CDR3 length is 16 residues. The V and J ends lost 6 bases and 2 bases respectively, with 20 bases between them. Germline CDR1 and CDR2: MNHEY and SVGEGT. CDR3 loop: CASRSTSLQGTYEQYF. The CDR3 DNA reads TGTGCCAGCAGATCTACCTCCTTACAGGGCACCTACGAGCAGTACTTC.

This clonotype was observed many times. A read error may produce the germline difference seen at one junction end. The chain couples TRBV18 to TRBJ1-5, with 7 positions matching TRBD1. Germline V gene lookup returns CDR1 KGHSH and CDR2 LQKENI. This CDR3 comprises 15 residues. Here the CDR3 reads CASSPGQVGNQPQHF. The CDR3 nucleotides are TGCGCCAGCAGCCCCGGACAGGTCGGCAATCAGCCCCAGCATTTT. Complete variable domain (other parts from reference TRBV18 and TRBJ1-5): NAGVMQNPRHLVRRRGQEARLRCSPMKGHSHVYWYRQLPEEGLKFMVYLQKENIIDESGMPKERFSAEFPKEGPSILRIQQVVRGDSAAYFCASSPGQVGNQPQHFGDGTRLSIL.

This chain uses TRBV3-1 with TRBJ1-1, with 9 bases that match TRBD1. J gave up 11 bases and V 4 bases, and 17 bases lay outside the gene matches. Germline CDR1 is LGHDT and CDR2 is YNNKEL (reference sequence). This CDR3 comprises 16 residues. CDR3 in amino acids: CASSRTRGTGGVRAFF. CDR3 coding DNA: TGTGCCAGCAGCCGTACTAGGGGAACAGGGGGCGTTCGGGCTTTCTTT. The whole variable domain, remainder taken from reference TRBV3-1 and TRBJ1-1, is DTAVSQTPKYLVTQMGNDKSIKCEQNLGHDTMYWYKQDSKKFLKIMFSYNNKELIINETVPNRFSPKSPDKAHLNLHINSLELGDSAVYFCASSRTRGTGGVRAFFGQGTRLTVV.

Many counts were recorded for this clonotype. This CDR3 is CANNYLQETQYF. Written as DNA, the CDR3 is TGTGCCAACAACTACCTCCAAGAGACCCAGTACTTC. The V and J genes are TRBV2 and TRBJ2-5; D remains ambiguous. The V gene lost 10 bases and the J gene lost 1 base, with 10 bases spanning the gap. The germline CDR1 and CDR2 sequences are SNHLY and FYNNEI. The CDR3 consists of 12 residues.

This clonotype was detected only a few times. A much larger clone differs by one base, so this may be a read error. V gene TRBV18 combines with J gene TRBJ2-5; a weak D match, TRBD1 (6 bases). Germline-derived CDR1 and CDR2 are KGHSH and LQKENI. The CDR3 sequence is 14 residues long. CDR3 region: CAGSPYRVEETQYF. CDR3 nucleotides: TGTGCCGGCTCACCCTACAGGGTTGAAGAGACCCAGTACTTC.

On this clonotype: Since a far larger clone is one base different, this is likely a read error. The chain links TRBV6-1 to TRBJ2-5; 11 positions agree with TRBD2. The length of the CDR3 is 15 residues. V trimming: 6 bases; J trimming: 1 base; junction bases outside the gene matches: 4. Per germline, CDR1 MNHNS and CDR2 SASEGT. The CDR3 DNA sequence: TGTGCCAGCAGCCGAGGGACTAGCGGCCAAGAGACCCAGTACTTC. This sequence encodes CASSRGTSGQETQYF.

This clonotype has ten or more counts. Germline is not matched at one junction end, which may reflect a read error. The chain uses TRBV7-7 and TRBJ2-5, with D possibly being TRBD1 (5 bases). Germline CDR1 is SSHAT and CDR2 is FNYEAQ (reference sequence). This CDR3 has 14 residues. CDR3 residues: CASSSTIQGETQYF. CDR3 bases: TGTGCTAGCAGCTCAACCATTCAGGGAGAGACCCAGTACTTC. The entire variable domain, with the rest obtained from reference TRBV7-7 and TRBJ2-5, is as follows: GAGVSQSPRYKVTKRGQDVTLRCDPISSHATLYWYQQALGQGPEFLTYFNYEAQPDKSGLPSDRFSAERPEGSISTLTIQRTEQRDSAMYRCASSSTIQGETQYFGPGTRLLVL.

The table lists this clonotype with many counts. The V and J genes are TRBV20-1 and TRBJ1-2, with a weak D call TRBD1 (5 bases). Germline CDR1 DFQATT, CDR2 SNEGSKA (reference sequence). V was shortened by 6 bases and J by 7 bases, with 21 bases between the two germline ends. The CDR3 sequence is 14 residues long. The CDR3 DNA follows: TGCAGTGCGGGGAACCCGGGACTGATGGGTGGCTACACCTTC. It codes for CSAGNPGLMGGYTF.

This clonotype has at least ten counts. One junction end does not reproduce the germline sequence, and a read error may be involved. V and J are TRBV5-1 and TRBJ2-1, with D tentatively TRBD2 (5 bases). The CDR3 extends over 15 amino acids. Germline V CDR1 and CDR2: SGHRS, YFSETQ. The CDR3 DNA follows: TGTGCCAGCAGCCCCCGGGGTGAGCGCCCCAATGAGCAGTTCTTC. Protein sequence: CASSPRGERPNEQFF.

The sample holds many counts of this clonotype. This rearrangement joins TRBV7-9 to TRBJ1-2; possibly TRBD1 for D (6 bases). CDR1 is SEHNR, CDR2 FQNEAQ, per germline (reference sequence). Trimming stripped 3 bases from V and 10 bases from J, with 9 bases between. This CDR3 contains 11 residues. As DNA, the CDR3 is TGTGCCAGCAGCTTGACAGGTTCCTACACCTTC. As protein: CASSLTGSYTF.

Note on this clonotype: The junction and the germline gene differ at one end; a read error may be behind it. The V and J genes are TRBV2 and TRBJ2-3, with D possibly matching TRBD1 (5 bases). The CDR3 is 14 residues long. Germline CDR1 and CDR2: SNHLY and FYNNEI. CDR3 region: CASSQSQGSDTQYF. CDR3 bases: TGCGCCAGCAGCCAGAGCCAGGGATCAGATACGCAGTATTTT.

In its sample, this clonotype was seen many times. This chain links TRBV20-1 with TRBJ1-1; D gene ambiguous. The V gene's germline CDR1 is DFQATT and CDR2 SNEGSKA (reference sequence). Trimming stripped 5 bases from V and 5 bases from J, with 9 bases between. The CDR3 loop spans 11 amino acids. CDR3: CSARVRTEAFF. CDR3 coding DNA: TGCAGTGCTCGGGTTCGGACTGAAGCTTTCTTT.

There are a few counts of this clonotype. V gene TRBV6-5 combines with J gene TRBJ1-6; D is ambiguous. Germline assignment: CDR1 MNHEY and CDR2 SVGAGI. The CDR3 extends over 13 amino acids. V shed 4 bases and J shed 6 bases, with 7 bases lying between them. DNA for the CDR3: TGTGCCAGCAGTTGGGCCACTAATTCACCCCTCCACTTT. Residues: CASSWATNSPLHF.

This clonotype was seen ten or more times. V and J are TRBV6-9 and TRBJ1-1; no clear D gene. In germline, CDR1 is MNHGY, CDR2 SVAAGI. The length of the CDR3 is 15 residues. V lost 3 bases, J lost 1 base, and 12 bases lay in between. CDR3 in DNA: TGTGCCAGCAGTTACTCAGATCCAGGGAACACTGAAGCTTTCTTT. It encodes CASSYSDPGNTEAFF.

Written as DNA, the CDR3 is TGTGCCAGCAGCTCAGGGTTTAACTCCTACAATGAGCAGTTCTTC. Its translation is CASSSGFNSYNEQFF. V gene TRBV6-1 combines with J gene TRBJ2-1, with TRBD1 as a possible D gene (5 bases). The germline CDR1 and CDR2 sequences are MNHNS and SASEGT. The CDR3 runs 15 residues. Trimming took off 6 bases at V and 0 bases at J, with 12 bases between the two ends.